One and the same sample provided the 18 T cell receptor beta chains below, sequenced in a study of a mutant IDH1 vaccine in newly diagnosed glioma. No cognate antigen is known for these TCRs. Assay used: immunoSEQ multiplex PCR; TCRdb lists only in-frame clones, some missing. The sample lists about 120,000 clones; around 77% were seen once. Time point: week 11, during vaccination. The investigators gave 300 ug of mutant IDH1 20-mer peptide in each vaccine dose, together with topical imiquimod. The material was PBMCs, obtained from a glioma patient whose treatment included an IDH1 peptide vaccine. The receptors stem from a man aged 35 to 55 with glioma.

CDR3 sequence: CASSPSGVDEKLFF. CDR3 DNA: TGTGCCAGCAGTCCGTCGGGGGTCGATGAAAAACTGTTTTTT. The rearrangement joins TRBV28 to TRBJ1-4, with a tentative D call TRBD1 (5 bases). V dropped 5 bases and J dropped 6 bases, with 13 bases sitting between them. CDR1 and CDR2 (germline): MDHEN, SYDVKM. There are 14 residues in the CDR3.

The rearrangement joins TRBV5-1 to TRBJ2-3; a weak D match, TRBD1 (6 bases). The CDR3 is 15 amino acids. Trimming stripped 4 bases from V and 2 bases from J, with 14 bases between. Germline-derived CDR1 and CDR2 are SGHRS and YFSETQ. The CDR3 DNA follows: TGCGCCAGCAGCCCGTCGACAGGTCCCACAGATACGCAGTATTTT. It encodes CASSPSTGPTDTQYF.

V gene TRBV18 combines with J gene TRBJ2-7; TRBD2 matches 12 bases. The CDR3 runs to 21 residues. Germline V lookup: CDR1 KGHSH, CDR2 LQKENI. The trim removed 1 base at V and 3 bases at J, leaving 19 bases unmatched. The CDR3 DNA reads TGTGCCAGCTCACCACTAATAAAGAGTCCGACTAGCGGGGGAAACCGCTACGAGCAGTACTTC. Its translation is CASSPLIKSPTSGGNRYEQYF.

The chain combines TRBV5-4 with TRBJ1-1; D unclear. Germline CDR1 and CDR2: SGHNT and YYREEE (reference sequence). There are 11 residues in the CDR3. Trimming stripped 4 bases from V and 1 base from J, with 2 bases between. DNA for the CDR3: TGTGCCAGCAGCGGGAACACTGAAGCTTTCTTT. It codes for CASSGNTEAFF.

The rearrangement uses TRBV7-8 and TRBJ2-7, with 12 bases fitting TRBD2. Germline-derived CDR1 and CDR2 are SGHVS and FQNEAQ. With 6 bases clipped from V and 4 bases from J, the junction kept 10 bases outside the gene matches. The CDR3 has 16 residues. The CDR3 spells CASRRRRLAGEYEQYF. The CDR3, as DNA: TGTGCCAGCAGACGAAGAAGACTAGCGGGAGAGTACGAGCAGTACTTC.

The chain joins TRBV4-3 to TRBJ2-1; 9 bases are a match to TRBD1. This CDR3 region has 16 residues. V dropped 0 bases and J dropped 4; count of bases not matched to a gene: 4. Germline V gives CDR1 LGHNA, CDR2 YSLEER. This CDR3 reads CASSQDVGQGYNEQFF. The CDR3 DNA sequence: TGCGCCAGCAGCCAAGATGTGGGACAGGGTTACAATGAGCAGTTCTTC.

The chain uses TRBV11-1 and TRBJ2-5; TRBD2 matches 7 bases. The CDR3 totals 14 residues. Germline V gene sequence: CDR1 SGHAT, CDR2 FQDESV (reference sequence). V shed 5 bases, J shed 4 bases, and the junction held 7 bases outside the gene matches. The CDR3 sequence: CASSATSDRETQYF. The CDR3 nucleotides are TGTGCCAGCAGCGCAACTAGCGACCGAGAGACCCAGTACTTC.

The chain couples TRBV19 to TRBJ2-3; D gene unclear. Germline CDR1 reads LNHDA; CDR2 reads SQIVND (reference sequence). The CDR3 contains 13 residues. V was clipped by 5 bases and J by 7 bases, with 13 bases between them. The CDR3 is CASSGGSSYTQYF. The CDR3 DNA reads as TGTGCCAGTAGTGGTGGTTCGTCTTATACGCAGTATTTT.

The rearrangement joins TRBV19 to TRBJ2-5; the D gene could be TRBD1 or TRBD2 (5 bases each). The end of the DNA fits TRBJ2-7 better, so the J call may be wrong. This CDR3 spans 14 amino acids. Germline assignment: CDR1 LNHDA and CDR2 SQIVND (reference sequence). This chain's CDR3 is CASSIGTSPYEQYF. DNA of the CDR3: TGTGCCAGTAGTATTGGGACCAGTCCTTACGAGCAGTACTTC.

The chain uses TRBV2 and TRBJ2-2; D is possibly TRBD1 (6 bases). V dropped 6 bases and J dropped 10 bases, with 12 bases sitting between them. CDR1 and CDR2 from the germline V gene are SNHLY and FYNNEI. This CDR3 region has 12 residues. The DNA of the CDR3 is TGTGCCAGCAGCTCAGGGGTTGCGGAGCTGTTTTTT. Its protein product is CASSSGVAELFF.

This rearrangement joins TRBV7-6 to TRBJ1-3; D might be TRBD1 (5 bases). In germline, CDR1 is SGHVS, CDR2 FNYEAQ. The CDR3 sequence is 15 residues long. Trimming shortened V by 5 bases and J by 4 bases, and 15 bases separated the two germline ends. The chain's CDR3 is CASSPSGGSGNTIYF. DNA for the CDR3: TGTGCCAGCAGCCCCTCGGGGGGGTCAGGAAACACCATATATTTT.

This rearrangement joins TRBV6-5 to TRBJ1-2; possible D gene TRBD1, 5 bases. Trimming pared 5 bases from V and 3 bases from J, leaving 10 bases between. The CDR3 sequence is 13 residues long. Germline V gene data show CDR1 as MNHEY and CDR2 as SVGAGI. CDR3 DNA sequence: TGTGCCAGCAGTGAGGACACGGACTATGGCTACACCTTC. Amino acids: CASSEDTDYGYTF.

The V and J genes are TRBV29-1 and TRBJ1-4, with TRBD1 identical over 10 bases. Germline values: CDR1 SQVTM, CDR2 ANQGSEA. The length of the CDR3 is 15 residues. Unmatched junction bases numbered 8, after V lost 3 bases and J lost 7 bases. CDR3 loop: CSVDGTGQGSEKLFF. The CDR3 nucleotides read TGCAGCGTTGACGGTACGGGACAGGGGTCTGAAAAACTGTTTTTT.

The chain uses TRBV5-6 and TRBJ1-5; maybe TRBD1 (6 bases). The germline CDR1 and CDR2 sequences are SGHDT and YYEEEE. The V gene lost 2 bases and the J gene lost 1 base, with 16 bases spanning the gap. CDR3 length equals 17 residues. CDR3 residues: CASSFGGAGISNQPQHF. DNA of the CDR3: TGTGCCAGCAGCTTTGGGGGGGCAGGGATAAGCAATCAGCCCCAGCATTTT.

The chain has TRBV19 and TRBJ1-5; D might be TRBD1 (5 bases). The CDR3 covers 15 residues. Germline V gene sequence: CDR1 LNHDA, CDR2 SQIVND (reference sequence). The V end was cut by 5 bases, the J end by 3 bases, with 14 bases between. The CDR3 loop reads CASSPTDIFNQPQHF. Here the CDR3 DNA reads TGTGCCAGTAGTCCGACGGACATTTTCAATCAGCCCCAGCATTTT.

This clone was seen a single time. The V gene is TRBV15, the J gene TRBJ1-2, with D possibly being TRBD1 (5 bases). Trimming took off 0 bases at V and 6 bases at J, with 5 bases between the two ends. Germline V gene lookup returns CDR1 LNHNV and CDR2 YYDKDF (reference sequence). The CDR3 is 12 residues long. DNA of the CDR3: TGTGCCACCAGCAGAGACAGGGATGGCTACACCTTC. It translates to CATSRDRDGYTF.

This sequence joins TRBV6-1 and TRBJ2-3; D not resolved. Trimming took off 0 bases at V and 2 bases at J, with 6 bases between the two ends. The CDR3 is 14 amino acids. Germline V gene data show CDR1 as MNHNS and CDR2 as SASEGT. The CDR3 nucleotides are TGTGCCAGCAGTGAAGCCCAGACCACAGATACGCAGTATTTT. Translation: CASSEAQTTDTQYF.

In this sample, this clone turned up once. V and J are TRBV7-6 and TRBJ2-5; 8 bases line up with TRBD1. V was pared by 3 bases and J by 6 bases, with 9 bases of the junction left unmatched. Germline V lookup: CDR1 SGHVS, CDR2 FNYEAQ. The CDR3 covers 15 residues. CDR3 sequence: CASSFVTGGRKTQYF. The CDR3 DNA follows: TGTGCCAGCAGCTTTGTCACAGGGGGTCGGAAGACCCAGTACTTC. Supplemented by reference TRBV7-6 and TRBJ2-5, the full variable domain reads GAGVSQSPRYKVTKRGQDVALRCDPISGHVSLYWYRQALGQGPEFLTYFNYEAQQDKSGLPNDRFSAERPEGSISTLTIQRTEQRDSAMYRCASSFVTGGRKTQYFGPGTRLLVL.